Shown below are 4 T cell receptor beta chains from a single sample sequenced in a study of cytomegalovirus exposure and HLA in healthy donors. A multiplex PCR was run with 60 Vbeta primers and 13 Jbeta primers. The data were produced by immunoSEQ multiplex PCR, yet TCRdb's version contains in-frame clones alone and is incomplete. The sample lists about 170,000 clones, about 76% seen once, with under 2.5% in the top ten. Specimen: PBMCs. The source is a female donor in good health and CMV-seronegative.

This clone was observed a handful of times. The chain has TRBV5-4 and TRBJ1-2; 10 nucleotides agree with TRBD1. This CDR3 has 14 amino acids. Germline V gene data show CDR1 as SGHNT and CDR2 as YYREEE (reference sequence). V shed 2 bases, J shed 8 bases, and the junction held 6 bases outside the gene matches. CDR3 sequence: CASSLGGQGVGYTF. Here the CDR3 DNA reads TGTGCCAGCAGCTTAGGTGGACAGGGGGTCGGCTACACCTTC.

The chain couples TRBV15 to TRBJ2-2, with D possibly being TRBD1 (6 bases). V lost 2 bases and J lost 8, with 12 bases in between. The CDR3 consists of 14 residues. Germline assignment: CDR1 LNHNV and CDR2 YYDKDF (reference sequence). In nucleotides, the CDR3 is TGTGCCACCAGCAGACCAGGGGCACCTGGGGAGCTGTTTTTT. Translating gives CATSRPGAPGELFF.

This clone was counted only a few times. This specimen includes other DNA sequences encoding the same CDR3. This chain joins TRBV5-1 and TRBJ2-2; 8 bases line up with TRBD1. In germline, CDR1 is SGHRS, CDR2 YFSETQ. V gave up 1 base and J gave up 5 bases; unmatched junction bases: 4. There are 15 residues in the CDR3. The CDR3 loop is CASSLTGGYTGELFF. The CDR3 DNA follows: TGCGCCAGCAGCTTGACAGGGGGATATACCGGGGAGCTGTTTTTT.

This chain uses TRBV7-2 with TRBJ2-7, with D unresolved. The ends were cut back, 6 bases at V and 7 bases at J, with 16 bases in the middle. CDR3 length equals 13 residues. Germline V gene data show CDR1 as SGHTA and CDR2 as FQGNSA. The CDR3 loop reads CASRETVVLEQYF. In nucleotides, the CDR3 is TGTGCCAGCAGGGAGACGGTCGTTCTGGAGCAGTACTTC.